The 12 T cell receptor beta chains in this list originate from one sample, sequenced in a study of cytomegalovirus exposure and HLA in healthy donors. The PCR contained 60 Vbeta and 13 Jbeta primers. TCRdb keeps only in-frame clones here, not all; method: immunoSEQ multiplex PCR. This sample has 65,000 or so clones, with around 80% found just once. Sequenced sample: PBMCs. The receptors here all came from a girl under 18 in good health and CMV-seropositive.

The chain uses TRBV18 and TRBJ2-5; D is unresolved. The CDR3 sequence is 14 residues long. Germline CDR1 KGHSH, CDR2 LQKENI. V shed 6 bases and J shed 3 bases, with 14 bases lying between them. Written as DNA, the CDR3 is TGTGCCAGCTCCCCTCAGACGGCGGAAGAGACCCAGTACTTC. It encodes CASSPQTAEETQYF.

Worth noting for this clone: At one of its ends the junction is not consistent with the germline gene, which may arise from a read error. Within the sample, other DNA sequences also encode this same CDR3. The CDR3 reads CASSEQRLQPYEQYF. CDR3 DNA sequence: TGTGCTAGCAGTGAACAGAGACTCCAGCCCTACGAGCAGTACTTC. The rearrangement uses TRBV6-1 and TRBJ2-7; no definite D call. Germline CDR1 is MNHNS and CDR2 is SASEGT. CDR3 length: 15 residues.

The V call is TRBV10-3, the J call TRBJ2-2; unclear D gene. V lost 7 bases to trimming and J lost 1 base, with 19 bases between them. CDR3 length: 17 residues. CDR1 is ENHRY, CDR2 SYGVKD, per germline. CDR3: CAIKEVRLTGNTGELFF. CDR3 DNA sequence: TGTGCCATCAAAGAGGTGAGGCTAACGGGGAACACCGGGGAGCTGTTTTTT.

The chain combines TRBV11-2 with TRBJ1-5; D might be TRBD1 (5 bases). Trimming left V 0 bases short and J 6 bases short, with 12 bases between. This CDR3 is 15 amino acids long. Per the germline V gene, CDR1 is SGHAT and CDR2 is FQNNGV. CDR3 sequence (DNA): TGTGCCAGCAGCTTAGACCTGGGGCGTAGTCAGCCCCAGCATTTT. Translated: CASSLDLGRSQPQHF.

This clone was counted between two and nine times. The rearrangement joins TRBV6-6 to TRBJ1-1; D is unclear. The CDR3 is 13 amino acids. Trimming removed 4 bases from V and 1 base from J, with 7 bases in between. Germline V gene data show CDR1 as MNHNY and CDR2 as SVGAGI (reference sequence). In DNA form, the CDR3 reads TGTGCCAGCAGTTCGCGGAGGAACACTGAAGCTTTCTTT. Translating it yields CASSSRRNTEAFF.

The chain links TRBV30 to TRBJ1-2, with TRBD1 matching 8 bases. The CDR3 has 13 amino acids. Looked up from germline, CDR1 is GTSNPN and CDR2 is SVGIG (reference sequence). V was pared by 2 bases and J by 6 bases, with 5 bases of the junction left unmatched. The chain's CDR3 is CAWSPDRGHGYTF. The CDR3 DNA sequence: TGTGCCTGGAGTCCCGACAGGGGCCATGGCTACACCTTC.

The CDR3 nucleotides are TGTGCCAGTAGTATCACTAGCTCTGGAAACACCATATATTTT. Its translation: CASSITSSGNTIYF. V is TRBV19 and J is TRBJ1-3, with unresolved D. The CDR3 has 14 residues. Germline CDR1 reads LNHDA; CDR2 reads SQIVND (reference sequence). V lost 3 bases and J 0 bases, leaving 6 bases between the germline ends.

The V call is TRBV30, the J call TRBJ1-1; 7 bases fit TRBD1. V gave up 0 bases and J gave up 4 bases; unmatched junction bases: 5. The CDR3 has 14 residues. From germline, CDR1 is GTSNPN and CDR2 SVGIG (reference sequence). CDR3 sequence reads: CAWSVTTGATEAFF. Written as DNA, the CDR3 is TGTGCCTGGAGTGTAACTACAGGGGCCACTGAAGCTTTCTTT.

The CDR3 loop reads CASSFRAGSTDTQYF. CDR3 in DNA: TGTGCCAGCAGTTTTCGGGCGGGAAGCACAGATACGCAGTATTTT. This sequence joins TRBV6-4 and TRBJ2-3, with a possible D match to TRBD2 (6 bases). The CDR3 loop spans 15 amino acids. Trimming removed 5 bases at V and 0 bases at J, with 12 bases between. CDR1 is MRHNA, CDR2 SNTAGT, per germline.

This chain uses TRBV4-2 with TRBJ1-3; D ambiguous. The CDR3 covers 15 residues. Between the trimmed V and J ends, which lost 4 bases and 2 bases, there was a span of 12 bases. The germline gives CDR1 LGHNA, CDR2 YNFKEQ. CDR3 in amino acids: CASSPVEGAGNTIYF. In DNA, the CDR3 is TGTGCCAGCAGCCCAGTGGAGGGTGCTGGAAACACCATATATTTT.

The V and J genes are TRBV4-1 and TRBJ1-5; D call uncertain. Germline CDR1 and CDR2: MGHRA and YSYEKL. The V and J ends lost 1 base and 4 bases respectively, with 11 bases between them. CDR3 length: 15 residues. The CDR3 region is CASSQGTLRNQPQHF. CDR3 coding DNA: TGCGCCAGCAGCCAAGGAACCCTGAGAAATCAGCCCCAGCATTTT.

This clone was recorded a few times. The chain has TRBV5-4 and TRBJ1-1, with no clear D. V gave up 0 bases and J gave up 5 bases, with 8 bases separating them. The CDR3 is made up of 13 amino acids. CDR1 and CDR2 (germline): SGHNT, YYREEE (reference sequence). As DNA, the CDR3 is TGTGCCAGCAGCTTGGGGTCACAGACTGAAGCTTTCTTT. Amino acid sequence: CASSLGSQTEAFF.